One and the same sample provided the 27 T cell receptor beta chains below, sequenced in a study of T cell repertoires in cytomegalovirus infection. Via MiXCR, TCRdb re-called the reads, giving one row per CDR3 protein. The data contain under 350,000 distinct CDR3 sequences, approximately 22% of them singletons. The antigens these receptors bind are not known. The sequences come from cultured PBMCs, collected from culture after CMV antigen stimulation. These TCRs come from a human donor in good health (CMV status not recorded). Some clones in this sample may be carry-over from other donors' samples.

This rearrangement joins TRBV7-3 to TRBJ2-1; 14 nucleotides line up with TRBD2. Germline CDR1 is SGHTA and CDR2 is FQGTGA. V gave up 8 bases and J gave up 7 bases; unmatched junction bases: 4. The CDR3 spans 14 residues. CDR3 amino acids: CASRLAGGENEQFF. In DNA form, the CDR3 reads TGTGCCAGCCGACTAGCGGGAGGGGAAAATGAGCAGTTCTTC.

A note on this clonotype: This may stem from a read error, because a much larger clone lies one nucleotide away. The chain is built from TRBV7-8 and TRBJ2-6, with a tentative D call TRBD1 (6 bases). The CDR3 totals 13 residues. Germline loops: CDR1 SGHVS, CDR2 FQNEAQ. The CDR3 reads CASGTPRADVLTF. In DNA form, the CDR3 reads TGTGCCAGCGGGACACCGCGGGCCGACGTCCTGACTTTC.

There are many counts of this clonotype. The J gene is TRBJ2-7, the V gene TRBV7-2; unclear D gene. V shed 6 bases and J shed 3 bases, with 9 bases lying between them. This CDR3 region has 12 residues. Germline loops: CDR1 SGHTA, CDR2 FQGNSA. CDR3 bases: TGTGCCAGCAGGGGCATTCTCTACGAGCAGTACTTC. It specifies CASRGILYEQYF.

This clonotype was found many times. In DNA, the CDR3 is TGTGCCACCAGCAGGGACAGGTTCCCCTACAATGAGCAGTTCTTC. Its translation is CATSRDRFPYNEQFF. The chain is built from TRBV15 and TRBJ2-1; TRBD1 agrees at 7 bases. Germline V gives CDR1 LNHNV, CDR2 YYDKDF (reference sequence). The length of the CDR3 is 15 residues. The V segment lost 3 bases and the J segment 2 bases; nucleotides outside the gene matches: 4. Variable domain in full (rest from reference TRBV15 and TRBJ2-1): DAMVIQNPRYQVTQFGKPVTLSCSQTLNHNVMYWYQQKSSQAPKLLFHYYDKDFNNEADTPDNFQSRRPNTSFCFLDIRSPGLGDTAMYLCATSRDRFPYNEQFFGPGTRLTVL.

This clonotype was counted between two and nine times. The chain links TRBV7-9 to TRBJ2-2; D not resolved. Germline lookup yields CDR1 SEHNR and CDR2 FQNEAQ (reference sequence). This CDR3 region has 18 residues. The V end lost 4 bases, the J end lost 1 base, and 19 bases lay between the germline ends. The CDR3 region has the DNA TGTGCCAGCAGCTCCGGTTTTAGCACCTCGGAGAACACCGGGGAGCTGTTTTTT. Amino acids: CASSSGFSTSENTGELFF.

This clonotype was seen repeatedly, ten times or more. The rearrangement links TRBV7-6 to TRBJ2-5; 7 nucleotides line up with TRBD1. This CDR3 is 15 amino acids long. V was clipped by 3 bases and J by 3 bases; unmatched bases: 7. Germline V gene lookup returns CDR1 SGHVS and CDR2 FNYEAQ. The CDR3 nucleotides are TGTGCCAGCAGCTTGACGGGGACAGCGAAAGAGACCCAGTACTTC. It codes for CASSLTGTAKETQYF.

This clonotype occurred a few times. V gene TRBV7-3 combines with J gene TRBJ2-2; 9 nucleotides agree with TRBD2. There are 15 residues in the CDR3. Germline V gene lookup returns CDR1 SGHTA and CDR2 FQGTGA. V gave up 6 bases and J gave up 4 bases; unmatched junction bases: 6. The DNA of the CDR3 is TGTGCCAGCAGTGAGACTAGCGGTGCCACCGGGGAGCTGTTTTTT. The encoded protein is CASSETSGATGELFF.

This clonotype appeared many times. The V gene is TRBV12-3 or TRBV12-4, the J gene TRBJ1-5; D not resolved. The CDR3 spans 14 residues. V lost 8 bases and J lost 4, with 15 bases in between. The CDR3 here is CASSPAGGNQPQHF. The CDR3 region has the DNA TGTGCCAGCTCCCCCGCCGGAGGTAATCAGCCCCAGCATTTT.

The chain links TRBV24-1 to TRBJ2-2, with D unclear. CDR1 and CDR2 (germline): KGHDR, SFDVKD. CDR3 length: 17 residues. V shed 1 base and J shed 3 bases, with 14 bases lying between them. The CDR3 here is CATSDLERTPDTGELFF. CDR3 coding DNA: TGTGCCACCAGTGATTTAGAACGGACGCCGGACACCGGGGAGCTGTTTTTT.

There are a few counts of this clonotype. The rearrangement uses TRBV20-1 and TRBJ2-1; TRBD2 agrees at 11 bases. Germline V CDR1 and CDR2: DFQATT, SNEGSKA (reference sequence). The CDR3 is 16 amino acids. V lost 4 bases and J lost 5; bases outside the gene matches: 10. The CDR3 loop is CSANVPGTSGNNEQFF. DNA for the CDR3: TGCAGTGCTAATGTCCCCGGGACTAGCGGTAACAATGAGCAGTTCTTC.

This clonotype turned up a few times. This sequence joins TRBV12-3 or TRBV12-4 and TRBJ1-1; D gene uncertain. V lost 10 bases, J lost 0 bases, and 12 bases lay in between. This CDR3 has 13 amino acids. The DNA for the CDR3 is TGTGCCACCCTAGGGAGGATGAACACTGAAGCTTTCTTT. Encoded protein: CATLGRMNTEAFF.

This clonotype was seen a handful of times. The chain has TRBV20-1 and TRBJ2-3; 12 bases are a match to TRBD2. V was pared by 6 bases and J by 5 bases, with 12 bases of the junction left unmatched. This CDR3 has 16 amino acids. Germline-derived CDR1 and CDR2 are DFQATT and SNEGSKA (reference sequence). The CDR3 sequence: CSASSGRALGIDTQYF. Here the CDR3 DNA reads TGCAGTGCCTCTAGCGGGAGGGCCCTCGGAATAGATACGCAGTATTTT.

DNA for the CDR3: TGTGCCAGCAGTTCACGCAGGGGGACTGAAGCTTTCTTT. It codes for CASSSRRGTEAFF. The chain joins TRBV12-3 or TRBV12-4 to TRBJ1-1; 7 bases line up with TRBD1. V shed 4 bases and J 5 bases; nucleotides not matched to a gene: 4. This CDR3 contains 13 residues.

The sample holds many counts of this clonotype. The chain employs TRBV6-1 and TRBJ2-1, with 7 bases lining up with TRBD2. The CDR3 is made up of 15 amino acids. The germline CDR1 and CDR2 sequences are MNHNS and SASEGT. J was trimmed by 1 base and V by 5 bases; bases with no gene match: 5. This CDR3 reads CASSSSGMSYNEQFF. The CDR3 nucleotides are TGTGCCAGCAGTTCAAGCGGGATGTCCTACAATGAGCAGTTCTTC.

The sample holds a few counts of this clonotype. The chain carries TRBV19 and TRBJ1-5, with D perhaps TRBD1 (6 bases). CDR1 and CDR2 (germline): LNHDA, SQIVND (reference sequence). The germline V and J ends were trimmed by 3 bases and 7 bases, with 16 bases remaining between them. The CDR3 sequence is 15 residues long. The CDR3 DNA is TGTGCCAGTAGTATCTTCTCGACAGGAAGGCAGCCCCAGCATTTT. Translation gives CASSIFSTGRQPQHF. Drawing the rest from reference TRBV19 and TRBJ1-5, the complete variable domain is DGGITQSPKYLFRKEGQNVTLSCEQNLNHDAMYWYRQDPGQGLRLIYYSQIVNDFQKGDIAEGYSVSREKKESFPLTVTSAQKNPTAFYLCASSIFSTGRQPQHFGDGTRLSIL.

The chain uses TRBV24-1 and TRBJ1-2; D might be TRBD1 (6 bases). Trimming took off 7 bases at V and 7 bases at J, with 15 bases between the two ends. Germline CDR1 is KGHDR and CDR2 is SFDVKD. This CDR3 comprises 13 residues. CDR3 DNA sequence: TGTGCCACCAGCTATACAGGGTCGCTTGGCTACACCTTC. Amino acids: CATSYTGSLGYTF.

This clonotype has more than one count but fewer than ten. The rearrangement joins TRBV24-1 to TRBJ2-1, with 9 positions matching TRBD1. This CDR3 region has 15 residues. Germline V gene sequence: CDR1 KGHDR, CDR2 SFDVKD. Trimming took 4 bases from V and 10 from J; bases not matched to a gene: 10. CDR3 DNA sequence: TGTGCCACCAGTGAGACCGGGACAGGGAAGAGCGAGCAGTTCTTC. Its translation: CATSETGTGKSEQFF.

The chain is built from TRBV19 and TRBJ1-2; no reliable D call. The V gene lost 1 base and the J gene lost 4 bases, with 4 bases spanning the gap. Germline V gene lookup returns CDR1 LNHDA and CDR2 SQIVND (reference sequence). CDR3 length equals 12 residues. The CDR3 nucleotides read TGTGCCAGTAGTATAGCCCCCTATGGCTACACCTTC. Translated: CASSIAPYGYTF.

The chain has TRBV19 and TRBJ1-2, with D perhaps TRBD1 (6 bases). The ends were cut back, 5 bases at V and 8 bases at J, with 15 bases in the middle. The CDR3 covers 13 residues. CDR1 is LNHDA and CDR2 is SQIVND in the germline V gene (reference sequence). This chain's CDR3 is CASSRQVTGGYTF. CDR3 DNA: TGTGCCAGTAGTCGACAGGTAACGGGCGGCTACACCTTC.

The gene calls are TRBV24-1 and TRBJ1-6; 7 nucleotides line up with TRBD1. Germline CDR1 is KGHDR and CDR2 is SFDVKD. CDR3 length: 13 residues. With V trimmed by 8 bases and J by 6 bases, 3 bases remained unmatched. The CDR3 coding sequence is TGTGCCACCAAGAGGGACAGTAATTCACCCCTCCACTTT. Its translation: CATKRDSNSPLHF.

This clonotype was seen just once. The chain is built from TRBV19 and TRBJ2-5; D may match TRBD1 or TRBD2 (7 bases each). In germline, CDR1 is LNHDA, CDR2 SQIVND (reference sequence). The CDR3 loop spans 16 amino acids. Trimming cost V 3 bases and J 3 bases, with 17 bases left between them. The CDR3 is CASSIGRGDREETQYF. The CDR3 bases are TGTGCCAGTAGTATTGGTCGGGGGGACAGAGAAGAGACCCAGTACTTC.

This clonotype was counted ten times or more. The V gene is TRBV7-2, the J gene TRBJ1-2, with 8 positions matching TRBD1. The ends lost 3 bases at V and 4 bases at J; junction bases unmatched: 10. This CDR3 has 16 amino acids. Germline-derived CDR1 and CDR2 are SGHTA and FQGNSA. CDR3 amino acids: CASSLPAGQEAYGYTF. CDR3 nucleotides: TGTGCCAGCAGCTTGCCCGCGGGACAGGAGGCCTATGGCTACACCTTC.

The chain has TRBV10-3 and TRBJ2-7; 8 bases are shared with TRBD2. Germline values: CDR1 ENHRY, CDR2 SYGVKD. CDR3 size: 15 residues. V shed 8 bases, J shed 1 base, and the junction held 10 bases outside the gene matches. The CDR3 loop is CAIQSPSGSSYEQYF. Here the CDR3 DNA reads TGTGCCATCCAGAGCCCTAGCGGGTCATCCTACGAGCAGTACTTC.

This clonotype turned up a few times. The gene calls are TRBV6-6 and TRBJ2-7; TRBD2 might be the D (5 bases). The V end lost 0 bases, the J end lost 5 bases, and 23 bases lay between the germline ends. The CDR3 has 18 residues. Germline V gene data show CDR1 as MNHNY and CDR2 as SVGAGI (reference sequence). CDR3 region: CASSYSRVPGSSGDEQYF. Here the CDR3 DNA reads TGTGCCAGCAGTTACTCGAGGGTCCCAGGCTCCTCCGGGGACGAGCAGTACTTC.

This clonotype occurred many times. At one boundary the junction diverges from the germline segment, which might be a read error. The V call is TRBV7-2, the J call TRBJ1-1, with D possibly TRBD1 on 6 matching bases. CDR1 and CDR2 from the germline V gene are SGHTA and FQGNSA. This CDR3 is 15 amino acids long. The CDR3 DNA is TGTGCCAGCAGTTTACTTGGACAGATGAATACTGAAGCTTTCTTT. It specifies CASSLLGQMNTEAFF. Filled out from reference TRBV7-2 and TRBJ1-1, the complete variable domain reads GAGVSQSPSNKVTEKGKDVELRCDPISGHTALYWYRQSLGQGLEFLIYFQGNSAPDKSGLPSDRFSAERTGGSVSTLTIQRTQQEDSAVYLCASSLLGQMNTEAFFGQGTRLTVV.

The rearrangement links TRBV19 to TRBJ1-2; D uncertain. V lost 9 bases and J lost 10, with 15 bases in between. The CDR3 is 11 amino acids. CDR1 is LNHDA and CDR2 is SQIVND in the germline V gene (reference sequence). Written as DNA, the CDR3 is TGTGCCAGAAGGTCCGTATCAAACTACACCTTC. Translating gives CARRSVSNYTF.

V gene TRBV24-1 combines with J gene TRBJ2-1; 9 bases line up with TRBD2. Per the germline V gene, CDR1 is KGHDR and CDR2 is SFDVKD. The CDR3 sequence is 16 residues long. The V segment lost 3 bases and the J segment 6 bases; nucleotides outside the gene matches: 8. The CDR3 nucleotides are TGTGCCACCAGTGATCCCGGGACTAGCCCTATCAATGAGCAGTTCTTC. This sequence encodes CATSDPGTSPINEQFF.